This T cell receptor beta chain was obtained from a study of cytomegalovirus exposure and HLA in healthy donors. Concerning this clone itself: Its antigen is currently unknown. Other DNA sequences of this sample code for an identical CDR3.

The primer mix had 60 Vbeta and 13 Jbeta primers. Original processing notes: In a later analysis, some 80 million unique TCR beta chains included roughly 11 million shared by two or more donors. Generated by immunoSEQ multiplex PCR, the TCRdb table keeps only in-frame clones and is missing some. V and J calls and clone size follow that table, whereas D and trimming were derived from the DNA. The sample has fewer than 250,000 clones; approximately 80% are singletons. Study outcomes and limitations: As a later analysis showed, a missense DCLRE1C variant was linked to trimming of TCR beta V- and J-genes. In a later analysis, at a false discovery rate of 0.05, some 15,000 TCR beta sequences were associated with HLA alleles. TCR beta V segments were, for the most part, productive about 87% or about 30% of the time in an earlier analysis.

The CDR3 is 12 residues long. Per germline, CDR1 MNHEY and CDR2 SMNVEV (reference sequence). The V gene end was trimmed by 3 bases and the J gene end by 9 bases; junction bases not matched to a gene: 2. The TCR was taken from a boy aged 2 to 9 in good health and CMV-seronegative. Input material: PBMCs. V usage is TRBV27 and J usage is TRBJ2-1; 7 bases match TRBD2. The CDR3 is CASSFGGGEQFF. CDR3 sequence (DNA): TGTGCCAGCAGTTTTGGGGGGGGTGAGCAGTTCTTC.